The sequence of this T cell receptor beta chain was determined in a study of HIV-infected patients and healthy controls. This clonotype has a count of ten or more. Its antigen is not known. General study findings and limits: CDR3 sharing between individuals was lower in HIV-infected patients than in healthy controls. Diversity differences between study cohorts were not due to their slight age and sex differences.

cDNA was made from around 0.5 ug RNA using alpha and beta constant primers. Separate chain-specific third strand synthesis with multiplexing indices produced the alpha and beta libraries. A 12-nucleotide barcode per molecule came from two concatenated random hexamers added pre-amplification. TCRdb analysed the 5' RACE reads with MiXCR anew, one entry per CDR3 protein. The sample includes 17,000 or so distinct CDR3 sequences, 4.5% to 5.5% of them seen just once. No cell fractionation was done, so the repertoire covers all unsorted peripheral blood T cells. Trimming took 0 bases from V and 10 from J, leaving 15 bases between them. This CDR3 has 14 amino acids. The germline gives CDR1 SGHRS, CDR2 YFSETQ.

The V call is TRBV5-1, the J call TRBJ2-3; tentatively, D is TRBD1 or TRBD2 (5 bases each). This TCR came from an adult in good health. The sequencing sample was made of blood. CDR3: CASSLAGPGLAQYF. In nucleotides, the CDR3 is TGCGCCAGCAGCTTGGCCGGACCGGGGCTCGCGCAGTATTTT.